This TCR beta chain was identified during a study of beta chain features in type 1 diabetes. The study, taken as a whole, reports: Unsettled here was the matter of whether HLA type influences TCRB rearrangement. Type 1 diabetes patients showed a moderate but significant shortening of TCRB CDR3s in all four CD4+ subsets. Using cDNA template may skew counts toward highly expressing activated cells.

By way of CD45RO/CCR7/CD25/CD127/CD95/CD27, the CD4+ regulatory, stem cell-like memory, central memory and naive cells were sorted. Germline values: CDR1 MNHNY, CDR2 SVGAGI (reference sequence). Between the trimmed V and J ends, which lost 2 bases and 1 base, there was a span of 11 bases. This CDR3 has 15 amino acids. All of the isolated RNA was reverse transcribed, so expressed TCRB transcripts were sequenced. Libraries were prepared by immunoSEQ multiplex PCR; TCRdb keeps only in-frame clonotypes and omits some of them. The sample shows hundreds of thousands of clones, around 13% of them seen only once. With respect to this clone: The target antigen is unknown.

The sequence was collected from a young woman with type 1 diabetes. The J gene is TRBJ2-5, the V gene TRBV6-6; D unclear. Material: naive CD4+ T cells from blood. CDR3 sequence (DNA): TGTGCCAGCAGTTACCGTCCCGGTGTCCAAGAGACCCAGTACTTC. Translating gives CASSYRPGVQETQYF.